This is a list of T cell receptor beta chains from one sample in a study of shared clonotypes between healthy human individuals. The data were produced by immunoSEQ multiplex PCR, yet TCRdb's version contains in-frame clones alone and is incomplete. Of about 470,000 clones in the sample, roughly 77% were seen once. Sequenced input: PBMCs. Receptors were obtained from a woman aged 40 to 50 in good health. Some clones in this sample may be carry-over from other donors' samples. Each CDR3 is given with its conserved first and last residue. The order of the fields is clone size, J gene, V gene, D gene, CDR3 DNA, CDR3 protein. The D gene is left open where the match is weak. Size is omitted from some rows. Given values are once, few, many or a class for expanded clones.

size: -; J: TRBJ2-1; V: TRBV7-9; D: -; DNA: TGCTCCTACAATGAGCAGTTCTTC; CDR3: CSYNEQFF
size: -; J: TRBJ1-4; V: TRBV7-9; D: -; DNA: TGTGCCAGCAGCCACGGTGCGACCGGGGGGGGTGAAAAACTGTTTTTT; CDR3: CASSHGATGGGEKLFF
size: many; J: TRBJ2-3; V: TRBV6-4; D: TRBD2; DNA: TGTGCCAGCAGTGAAGGGACTAGCGGTTCAGATACGCAGTATTTT; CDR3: CASSEGTSGSDTQYF
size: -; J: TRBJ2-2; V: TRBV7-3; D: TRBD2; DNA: TGTGCCAGCAGTTCGGGTTTAGCGGGAGTCACCGGGGAGCTGTTTTTT; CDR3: CASSSGLAGVTGELFF
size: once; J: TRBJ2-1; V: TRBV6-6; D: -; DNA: TGTGCCAGCAGACCTCAGGGGACAAACTACAATGAGCAGTTCTTC; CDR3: CASRPQGTNYNEQFF
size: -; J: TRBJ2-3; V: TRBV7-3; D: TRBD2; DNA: TGTGCCAGCAGCTCGGGACTAGCGGGAGTGTTAGATACGCAGTATTTT; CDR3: CASSSGLAGVLDTQYF
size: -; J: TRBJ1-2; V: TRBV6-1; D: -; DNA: TGTGCCAGCAGTGAAGCGTTGGGGGCTAACTATGGCTACACCTTC; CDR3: CASSEALGANYGYTF
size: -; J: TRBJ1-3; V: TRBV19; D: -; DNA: TGTGCCAGTAGTACCCAGAGGGTCACCAGCTCTGGAAACACCATATATTTT; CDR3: CASSTQRVTSSGNTIYF
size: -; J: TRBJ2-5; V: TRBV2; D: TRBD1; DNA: TGTGCCAGCAGTTGGACAGGGTCAGAGACCCAGTACTTC; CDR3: CASSWTGSETQYF
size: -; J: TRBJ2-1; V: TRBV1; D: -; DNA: TGCACCAGCAGCCACCGGGAGCGGGAGGGCCTCGGGAATGAGCAGTTCTTC; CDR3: CTSSHREREGLGNEQFF
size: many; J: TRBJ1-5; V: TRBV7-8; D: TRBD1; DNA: TGTGCCAGCAGCTACATTGGGACAGGGGACAGCAATCAGCCCCAGCATTTT; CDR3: CASSYIGTGDSNQPQHF
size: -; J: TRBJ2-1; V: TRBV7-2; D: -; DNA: TGTGCCAGCAGCTTGCGGACAATGGATGAGCAGTTCTTC; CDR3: CASSLRTMDEQFF
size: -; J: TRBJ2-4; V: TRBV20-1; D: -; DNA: TGCAGTACGGTTGGGGTCGACATTCAGTACTTC; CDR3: CSTVGVDIQYF
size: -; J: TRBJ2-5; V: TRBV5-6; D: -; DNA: TGTGCCAGCAGTCTCCAGACAGCCTACCAAGAGACCCAGTACTTC; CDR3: CASSLQTAYQETQYF
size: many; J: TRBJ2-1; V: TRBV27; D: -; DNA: TGTGCCAGCAGTTTAGGGTCGTCGCGGGACAATGAGCAGTTCTTC; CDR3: CASSLGSSRDNEQFF
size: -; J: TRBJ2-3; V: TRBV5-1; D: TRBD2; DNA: TGCGCCAGCAGCCGGCCCCCGATGACTAGCGGGAGTTTCCCAGATACGCAGTATTTT; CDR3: CASSRPPMTSGSFPDTQYF